This T cell receptor (beta chain) was identified in a study of graft-versus-host responses after intestinal transplantation. Study background: Multivisceral, liver-intestinal, or isolated intestinal transplants were given to recipients. The recipients all started with anti-thymocyte globulin induction and then took tacrolimus and steroids for roughly three years. Whole-study results and caveats: Allograft graft-versus-host to host-versus-graft clonal ratios ran high in patients with graft-donor T cell macrochimerism. Declining HvG levels early post-transplant were linked to peak circulating GvH clone levels.

V shed 2 bases, J shed 3 bases, and the junction held 5 bases outside the gene matches. The CDR3 has 15 residues. Germline CDR1 SGHRS, CDR2 YFSETQ. Comment on this clone: Its specificity is unknown.

The data were produced by immunoSEQ multiplex PCR, yet TCRdb's version contains in-frame clones alone and is incomplete. Of 80,000 or so clones in the sample, about 90% were seen once. Here the sequenced sample was PBMCs, taken 98 days after intestinal transplantation. The rearrangement links TRBV5-1 to TRBJ2-1, with 7 bases aligning to TRBD1. The receptor was derived from a human patient who received an intestinal transplant, so some T cells may come from the graft donor. Written as DNA, the CDR3 is TGCGCCAGCAGCTTCCCGACAGGGTTCTACAATGAGCAGTTCTTC. Translated: CASSFPTGFYNEQFF.